These 10 T cell receptor beta chains share one sample of origin, sequenced in a study of T cell repertoires in cytomegalovirus infection. One entry per CDR3 protein results from TCRdb running MiXCR on the reads. In the table there are roughly 200,000 distinct CDR3 sequences, roughly 15% of which are singletons. The sample was CD8+ T cells from PBMCs. The receptors stem from a human donor in good health (CMV status not recorded). Some clones in this sample may be carry-over from other donors' samples.

This clonotype was counted between two and nine times. This chain links TRBV7-2 with TRBJ2-1; 11 bases line up with TRBD2. From germline, CDR1 is SGHTA and CDR2 FQGNSA. The CDR3 sequence is 15 residues long. The trim removed 7 bases at V and 3 bases at J, leaving 5 bases unmatched. The CDR3 nucleotides are TGTGCCAGCACCCAGGGACTAGCGGACTACAATGAGCAGTTCTTC. Translating it yields CASTQGLADYNEQFF.

This clonotype was detected only a few times. The genes are TRBV6-6 and TRBJ1-2; 9 positions agree with TRBD1. The CDR3 runs 16 residues. Germline CDR1 and CDR2: MNHNY and SVGAGI (reference sequence). V was clipped by 4 bases and J by 1 base; unmatched bases: 7. The CDR3 reads CASSSETGGYNYGYTF. In DNA form, the CDR3 reads TGTGCCAGCAGTTCCGAGACAGGGGGATATAACTATGGCTACACCTTC.

The chain has TRBV7-2 and TRBJ2-7; the match to TRBD1 covers 10 bases. This CDR3 region has 14 residues. V lost 3 bases, J lost 8 bases, and 7 bases stayed unmatched. Germline CDR1 is SGHTA and CDR2 is FQGNSA. In DNA form, the CDR3 reads TGTGCCAGCAGCTTGACAGGGGGCGCAGGCAAGCAGTACTTC. Amino acid sequence: CASSLTGGAGKQYF.

The V and J genes are TRBV29-1 and TRBJ2-1; D may be TRBD2 (5 bases). This CDR3 comprises 15 residues. Trimming stripped 3 bases from V and 1 base from J, with 13 bases between. Germline V gene data show CDR1 as SQVTM and CDR2 as ANQGSEA. For the CDR3, the DNA is TGCAGCGTTGAGGGGAAGAGCGGATCCTACAATGAGCAGTTCTTC. It encodes CSVEGKSGSYNEQFF.

The rearrangement joins TRBV14 to TRBJ2-1; 7 nucleotides align to TRBD1. Trimming cost V 1 base and J 9 bases; bases outside gene matches: 9. The CDR3 sequence is 15 residues long. Germline lookup yields CDR1 SGHDN and CDR2 FVKESK. The CDR3 DNA follows: TGTGCCAGCAGCCAAGTAGGGGGCGCGGGTGGTGAGCAGTTCTTC. Its translation: CASSQVGGAGGEQFF.

V gene TRBV4-1 combines with J gene TRBJ1-5, with D perhaps TRBD1 (5 bases). Germline-derived CDR1 and CDR2 are MGHRA and YSYEKL. Trimming shortened V by 0 bases and J by 1 base, and 10 bases separated the two germline ends. The CDR3 is made up of 16 amino acids. In DNA form, the CDR3 reads TGCGCCAGCAGCCAAGAAAGTCGGGGGAGCAATCAGCCCCAGCATTTT. The encoded protein is CASSQESRGSNQPQHF.

This clonotype was counted only a few times. The genes are TRBV7-2 and TRBJ1-6, with TRBD1 identical over 8 bases. From germline, CDR1 is SGHTA and CDR2 FQGNSA. V shed 3 bases, J shed 13 bases, and the junction held 8 bases outside the gene matches. The CDR3 extends over 14 amino acids. As DNA, the CDR3 is TGTGCCAGCAGCTTGGACAGGGCCCCTTGGCCCCTCCACTTT. Translation: CASSLDRAPWPLHF. Combining the CDR3 with reference TRBV7-2 and TRBJ1-6 gives the whole variable domain GAGVSQSPSNKVTEKGKDVELRCDPISGHTALYWYRQSLGQGLEFLIYFQGNSAPDKSGLPSDRFSAERTGGSVSTLTIQRTQQEDSAVYLCASSLDRAPWPLHFGNGTRLTVT.

The rearrangement links TRBV7-6 to TRBJ2-7, with a weak D call TRBD2 (5 bases). This CDR3 has 13 residues. Germline V gene data show CDR1 as SGHVS and CDR2 as FNYEAQ. The ends were cut back, 0 bases at V and 9 bases at J, with 12 bases in the middle. The DNA of the CDR3 is TGTGCCAGCAGCTTAGCGGACGGGGTGAGGCAGTACTTC. This translates into CASSLADGVRQYF.

The genes are TRBV7-9 and TRBJ2-7; 9 bases match TRBD1. Germline V CDR1 and CDR2: SEHNR, FQNEAQ (reference sequence). The CDR3 is 17 residues long. V dropped 5 bases and J dropped 4; count of bases not matched to a gene: 15. The CDR3 DNA is TGTGCCAGCAGCATCAGTCTGAATCCGGGACAGGGTTACGAGCAGTACTTC. It is translated as CASSISLNPGQGYEQYF.

This clonotype was found many times. The rearrangement uses TRBV12-3 or TRBV12-4 and TRBJ1-5; 8 nucleotides agree with TRBD1. The CDR3 is made up of 15 amino acids. After removal of 5 bases from V and 7 bases from J, the junction contained 10 bases not matched to a gene. The CDR3 nucleotides read TGTGCCAGCAGTATAAGGACAGGGCAACTGCAGCCCCAGCATTTT. Protein sequence: CASSIRTGQLQPQHF.